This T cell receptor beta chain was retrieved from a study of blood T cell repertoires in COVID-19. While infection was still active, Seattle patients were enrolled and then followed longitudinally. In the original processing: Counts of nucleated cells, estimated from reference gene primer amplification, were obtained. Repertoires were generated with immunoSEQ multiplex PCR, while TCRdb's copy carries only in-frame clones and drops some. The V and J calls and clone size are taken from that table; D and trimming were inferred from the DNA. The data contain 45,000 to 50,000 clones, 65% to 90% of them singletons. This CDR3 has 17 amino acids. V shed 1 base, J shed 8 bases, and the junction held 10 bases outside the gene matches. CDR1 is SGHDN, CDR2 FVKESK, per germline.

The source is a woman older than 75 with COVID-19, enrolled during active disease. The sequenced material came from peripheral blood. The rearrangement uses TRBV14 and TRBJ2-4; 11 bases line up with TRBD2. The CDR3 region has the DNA TGTGCCAGCAGCCAAGTGACTAGCGGGACGAGGGGAGACATTCAGTACTTC. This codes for CASSQVTSGTRGDIQYF.